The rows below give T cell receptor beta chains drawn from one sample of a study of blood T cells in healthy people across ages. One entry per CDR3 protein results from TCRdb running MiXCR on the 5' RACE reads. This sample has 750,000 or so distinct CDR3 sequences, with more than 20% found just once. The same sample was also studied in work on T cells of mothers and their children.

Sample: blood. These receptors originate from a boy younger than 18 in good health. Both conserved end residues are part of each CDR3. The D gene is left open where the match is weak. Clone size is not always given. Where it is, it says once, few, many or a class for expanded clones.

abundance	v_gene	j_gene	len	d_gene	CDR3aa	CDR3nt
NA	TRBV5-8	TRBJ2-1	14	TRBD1	CASSSGQVLNEQFF	TGTGCCAGCAGCTCGGGACAGGTATTGAATGAGCAGTTCTTC
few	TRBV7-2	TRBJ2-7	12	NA	CASSLDGFEQYF	TGTGCCAGCAGCTTAGACGGCTTCGAGCAGTACTTC
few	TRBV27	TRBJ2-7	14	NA	CASSLVSSGYEQYF	TGTGCCAGCAGTTTAGTATCTTCTGGCTACGAGCAGTACTTC
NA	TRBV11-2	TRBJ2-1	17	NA	CASSLGVARGPYNEQFF	TGTGCCAGCAGCTTAGGAGTAGCCCGAGGTCCCTACAATGAGCAGTTCTTC
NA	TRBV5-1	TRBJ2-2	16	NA	CASSLRGRANTGELFF	TGCGCCAGCAGCTTGAGGGGAAGAGCAAACACCGGGGAGCTGTTTTTT
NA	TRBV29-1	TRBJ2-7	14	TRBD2	CSVEGLAGADEQYF	TGCAGCGTTGAAGGCCTAGCGGGAGCTGACGAGCAGTACTTC
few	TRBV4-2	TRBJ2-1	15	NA	CASSQEASAYNEQFF	TGTGCCAGCAGCCAAGAGGCGTCCGCCTACAATGAGCAGTTCTTC
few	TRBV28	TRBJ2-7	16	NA	CASSLSRGHYSYEQYF	TGTGCCAGCAGTTTATCACGCGGGCACTACTCCTACGAGCAGTACTTC
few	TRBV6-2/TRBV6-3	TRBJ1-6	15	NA	CASSSFGGLNSPLHF	TGTGCCAGCAGTTCCTTCGGGGGACTTAATTCACCCCTCCACTTT
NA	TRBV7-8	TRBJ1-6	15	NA	CASTSVRTGNSPLHF	TGTGCCAGCACCTCCGTGAGGACGGGCAATTCACCCCTCCACTTT
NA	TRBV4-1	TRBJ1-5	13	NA	CASSQDRVQPQHF	TGCGCCAGCAGCCAAGATCGGGTTCAGCCCCAGCATTTT
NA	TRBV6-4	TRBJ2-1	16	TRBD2	CASSDSTSGGGNEQFF	TGTGCCAGCAGTGACTCAACTAGCGGGGGGGGGAATGAGCAGTTCTTC
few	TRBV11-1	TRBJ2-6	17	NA	CASSLIREWRGANVLTF	TGTGCCAGCAGCTTAATAAGGGAATGGCGTGGGGCCAACGTCCTGACTTTC
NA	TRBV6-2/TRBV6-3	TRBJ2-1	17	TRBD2	CASSFVNGEGLNNEQFF	TGTGCCAGCAGTTTTGTTAATGGGGAGGGGCTCAACAATGAGCAGTTCTTC
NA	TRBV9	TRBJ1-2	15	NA	CASSPSTGPKYGYTF	TGTGCCAGCAGCCCATCGACAGGCCCTAAGTATGGCTACACCTTC
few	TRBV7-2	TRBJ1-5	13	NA	CASSLGINQPQHF	TGTGCCAGCAGCTTAGGCATAAATCAGCCCCAGCATTTT
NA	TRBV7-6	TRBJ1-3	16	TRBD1	CASSPLPGQRSGTIYF	TGTGCCAGCAGCCCGTTACCGGGACAGAGATCTGGCACCATATATTTT
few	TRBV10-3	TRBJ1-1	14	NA	CAISETTTGGMAFF	TGTGCCATCAGTGAAACTACGACAGGTGGTATGGCTTTCTTT
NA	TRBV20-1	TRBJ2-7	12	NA	CSASWRTYEQYF	TGCAGTGCTAGTTGGCGGACCTACGAGCAGTACTTC
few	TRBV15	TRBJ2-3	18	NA	CAASRRPRPSVESDTQYF	TGTGCCGCCAGCAGACGACCTCGGCCAAGTGTAGAATCGGATACGCAGTATTTT
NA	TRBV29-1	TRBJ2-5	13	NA	CSVESEAPGTQYF	TGCAGCGTTGAATCCGAGGCCCCGGGGACCCAGTACTTC
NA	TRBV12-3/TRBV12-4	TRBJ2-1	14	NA	CASTLSGGYNEQFF	TGTGCCAGCACCCTTTCCGGGGGCTACAATGAGCAGTTCTTC
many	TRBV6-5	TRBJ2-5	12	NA	CASSRDQETQYF	TGTGCCAGCAGTCGGGACCAAGAGACCCAGTACTTC
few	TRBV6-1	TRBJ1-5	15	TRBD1	CASSETGEMDQPQHF	TGTGCCAGCAGTGAAACAGGGGAAATGGATCAGCCCCAGCATTTT
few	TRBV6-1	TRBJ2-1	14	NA	CASGDGSSYNEQFF	TGTGCCAGCGGGGACGGCAGCTCCTACAATGAGCAGTTCTTC
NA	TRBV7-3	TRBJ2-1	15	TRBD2	CASSPDGTSGNEQFF	TGTGCCAGCAGCCCCGACGGGACTAGCGGGAATGAGCAGTTCTTC
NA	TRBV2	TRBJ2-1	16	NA	CASSPGLLVTYNEQFF	TGTGCCAGCAGCCCGGGACTTCTCGTCACCTACAATGAGCAGTTCTTC
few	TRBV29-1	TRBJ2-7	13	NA	CSAQRGIGNEQYF	TGCAGCGCCCAGAGAGGAATTGGAAACGAGCAGTACTTC
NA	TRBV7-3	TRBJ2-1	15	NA	CASSRRPGSWDEQFF	TGTGCCAGCAGCCGCCGCCCGGGGAGCTGGGATGAGCAGTTCTTC
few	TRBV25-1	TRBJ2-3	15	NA	CASSEGTQGTDTQYF	TGTGCCAGCAGTGAAGGGACCCAAGGCACAGATACGCAGTATTTT
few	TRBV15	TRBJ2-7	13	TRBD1	CATSMGQSYEQYF	TGTGCCACCAGCATGGGACAGTCCTACGAGCAGTACTTC
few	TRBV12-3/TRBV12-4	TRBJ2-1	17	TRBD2	CASSFETSGRSRNEQFF	TGTGCCAGCAGTTTCGAAACTAGCGGGAGGTCTCGGAATGAGCAGTTCTTC
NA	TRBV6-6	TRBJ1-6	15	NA	CASSLQETYNSPLHF	TGTGCCAGCAGCCTCCAGGAAACCTATAATTCACCCCTCCACTTT
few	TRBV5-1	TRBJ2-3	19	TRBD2	CASSTALAGGIVSTDTQYF	TGCGCCAGCAGCACCGCATTAGCGGGGGGAATAGTGAGCACAGATACGCAGTATTTT
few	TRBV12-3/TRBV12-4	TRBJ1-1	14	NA	CASSPNGEGSEAFF	TGTGCCAGCAGCCCGAACGGTGAGGGGAGCGAAGCTTTCTTT
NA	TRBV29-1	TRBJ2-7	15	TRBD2	CSVWTSRLQGYEQYF	TGCAGCGTTTGGACTAGCCGCCTGCAAGGCTACGAGCAGTACTTC
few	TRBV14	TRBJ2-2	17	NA	CASSQIRGGTNTGELFF	TGTGCCAGCAGCCAAATCAGGGGCGGTACGAACACCGGGGAGCTGTTTTTT
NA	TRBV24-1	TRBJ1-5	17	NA	CATSDPRGGLGNQPQHF	TGTGCCACCAGTGACCCAAGGGGGGGCCTGGGCAATCAGCCCCAGCATTTT
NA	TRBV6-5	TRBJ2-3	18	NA	CASSYSRDTGILTDTQYF	TGTGCCAGCAGTTACTCGAGGGACACCGGAATCCTCACAGATACGCAGTATTTT